This TCR beta chain derives from a study of patients and donors after allogeneic stem cell transplantation. Trimming removed 6 bases from V and 7 bases from J, with 9 bases in between. Per germline, CDR1 SQVTM and CDR2 ANQGSEA. The CDR3 covers 11 residues. MiXCR was run by TCRdb on the RT-PCR reads, yielding one entry per CDR3 protein. The sample has about 160,000 distinct CDR3 sequences; 37% are singletons. The sequence derives from a human donor who was either an allogeneic HSCT recipient or a stem cell or donor lymphocyte infusion donor (not recorded which). It is not recorded whose cells these are; they may come from a transplant donor. This chain links TRBV29-1 with TRBJ2-2; no clear D gene. The specimen was blood, either unsorted or a sorted T cell fraction (not recorded which). For the CDR3, the DNA is TGCAGCGTCGACATGGGCGGGGAGCTGTTTTTT. Encoded protein: CSVDMGGELFF.